This T cell receptor beta chain was profiled in a study of patients and donors after allogeneic stem cell transplantation. MiXCR, run by TCRdb on the RT-PCR reads, gives a single entry per CDR3 protein. Of roughly 960,000 distinct CDR3 sequences in the sample, roughly 18% were seen once. J lost 8 bases, V lost 7 bases, and 7 bases had no gene match. There are 14 residues in the CDR3. Per the germline V gene, CDR1 is SEHNR and CDR2 is FQNEAQ (reference sequence). Source material: blood, either unsorted or a sorted T cell fraction (not recorded which). The source of this sequence is a human donor who was either an allogeneic HSCT recipient or a stem cell or donor lymphocyte infusion donor (not recorded which). It is not recorded whose cells these are; they may come from a transplant donor. This rearrangement joins TRBV7-9 to TRBJ2-1; the match to TRBD2 covers 11 bases. The CDR3 is CASTLTSGVYEQFF. The CDR3 region has the DNA TGTGCCAGCACGCTGACTAGCGGGGTCTATGAGCAGTTCTTC.